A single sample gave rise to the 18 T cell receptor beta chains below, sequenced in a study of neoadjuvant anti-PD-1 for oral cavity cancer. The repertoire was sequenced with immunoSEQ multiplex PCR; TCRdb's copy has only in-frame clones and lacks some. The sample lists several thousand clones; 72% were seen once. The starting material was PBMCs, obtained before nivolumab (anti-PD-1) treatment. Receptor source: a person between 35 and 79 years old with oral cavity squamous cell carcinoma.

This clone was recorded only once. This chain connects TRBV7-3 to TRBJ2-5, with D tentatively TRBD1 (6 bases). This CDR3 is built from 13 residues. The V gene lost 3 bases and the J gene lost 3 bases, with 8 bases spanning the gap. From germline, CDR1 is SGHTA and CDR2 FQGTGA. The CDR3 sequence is CASSLDREETQYF. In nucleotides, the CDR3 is TGTGCCAGCAGCTTGGACAGAGAAGAGACCCAGTACTTC.

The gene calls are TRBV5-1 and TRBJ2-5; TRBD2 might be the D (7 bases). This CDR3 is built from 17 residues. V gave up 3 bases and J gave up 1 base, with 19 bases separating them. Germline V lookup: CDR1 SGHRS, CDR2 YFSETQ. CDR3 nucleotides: TGCGCCAGCAGCTCGGGGGCTGGTGGGGGGGTCCAAGAGACCCAGTACTTC. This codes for CASSSGAGGGVQETQYF.

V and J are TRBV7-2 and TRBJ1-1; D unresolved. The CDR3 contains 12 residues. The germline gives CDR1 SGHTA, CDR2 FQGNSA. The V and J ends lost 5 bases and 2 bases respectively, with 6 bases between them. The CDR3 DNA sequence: TGTGCCAGCAGCGCATCAAACACTGAAGCTTTCTTT. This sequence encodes CASSASNTEAFF.

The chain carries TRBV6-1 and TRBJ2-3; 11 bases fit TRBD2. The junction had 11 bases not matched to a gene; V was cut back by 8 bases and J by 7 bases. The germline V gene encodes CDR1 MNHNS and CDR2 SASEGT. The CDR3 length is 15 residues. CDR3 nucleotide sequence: TGTGCCAGCGGTAGCTTAGCGGGGGGGCAAAATACGCAGTATTTT. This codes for CASGSLAGGQNTQYF.

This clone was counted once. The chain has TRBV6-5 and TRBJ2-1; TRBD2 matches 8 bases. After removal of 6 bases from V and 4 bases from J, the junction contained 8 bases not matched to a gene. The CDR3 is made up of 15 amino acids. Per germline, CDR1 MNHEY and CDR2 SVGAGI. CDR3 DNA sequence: TGTGCCAGCAGACTGGCGGGGGGTGGTTACAATGAGCAGTTCTTC. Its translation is CASRLAGGGYNEQFF.

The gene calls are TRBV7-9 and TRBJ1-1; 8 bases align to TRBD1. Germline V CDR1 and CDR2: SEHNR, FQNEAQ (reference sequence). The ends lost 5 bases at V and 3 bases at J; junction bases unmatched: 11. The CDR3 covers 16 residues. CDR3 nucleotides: TGTGCCAGCAGCCTGCGGACAGGGCCCGTAGACACTGAAGCTTTCTTT. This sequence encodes CASSLRTGPVDTEAFF.

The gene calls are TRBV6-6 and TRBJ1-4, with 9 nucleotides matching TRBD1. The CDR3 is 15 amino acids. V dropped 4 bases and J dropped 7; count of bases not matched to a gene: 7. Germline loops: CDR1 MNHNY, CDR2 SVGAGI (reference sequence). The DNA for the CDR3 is TGTGCCAGCAGTTCGCCGGGACAGGGAATTGAAAAACTGTTTTTT. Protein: CASSSPGQGIEKLFF.

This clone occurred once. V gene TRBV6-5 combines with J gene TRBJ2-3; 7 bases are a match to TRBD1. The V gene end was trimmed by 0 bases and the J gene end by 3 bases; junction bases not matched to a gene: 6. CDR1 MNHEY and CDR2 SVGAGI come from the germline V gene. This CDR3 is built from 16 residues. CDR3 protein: CASSYSTGLGTDTQYF. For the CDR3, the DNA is TGTGCCAGCAGTTACTCGACAGGGCTAGGGACAGATACGCAGTATTTT.

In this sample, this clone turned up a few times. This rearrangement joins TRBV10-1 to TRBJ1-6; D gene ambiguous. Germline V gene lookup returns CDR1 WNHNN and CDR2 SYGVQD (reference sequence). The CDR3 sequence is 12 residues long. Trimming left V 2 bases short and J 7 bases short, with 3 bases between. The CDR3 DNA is TGCGCCAGCAGTGAGGGAAATTCACCCCTCCACTTT. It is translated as CASSEGNSPLHF.

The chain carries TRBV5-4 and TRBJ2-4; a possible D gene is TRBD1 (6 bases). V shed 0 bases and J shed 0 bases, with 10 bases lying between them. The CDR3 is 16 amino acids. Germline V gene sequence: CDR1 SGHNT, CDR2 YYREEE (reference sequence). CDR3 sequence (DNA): TGTGCCAGCAGCTTGGACAGGGTGGGAGCCAAAAACATTCAGTACTTC. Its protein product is CASSLDRVGAKNIQYF.

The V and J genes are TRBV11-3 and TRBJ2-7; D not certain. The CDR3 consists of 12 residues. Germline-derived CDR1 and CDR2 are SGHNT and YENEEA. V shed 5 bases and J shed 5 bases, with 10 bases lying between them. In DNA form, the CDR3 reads TGTGCCAGCAGCGTGAGAGGTGACGAGCAGTACTTC. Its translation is CASSVRGDEQYF.

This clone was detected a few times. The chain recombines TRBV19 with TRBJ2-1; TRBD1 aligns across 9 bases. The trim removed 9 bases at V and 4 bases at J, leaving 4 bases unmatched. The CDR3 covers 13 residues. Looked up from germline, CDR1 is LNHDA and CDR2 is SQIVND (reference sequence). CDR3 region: CASRDRDYNEQFF. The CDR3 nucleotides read TGTGCCAGCCGGGACAGGGATTACAATGAGCAGTTCTTC. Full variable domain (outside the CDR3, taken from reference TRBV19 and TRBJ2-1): DGGITQSPKYLFRKEGQNVTLSCEQNLNHDAMYWYRQDPGQGLRLIYYSQIVNDFQKGDIAEGYSVSREKKESFPLTVTSAQKNPTAFYLCASRDRDYNEQFFGPGTRLTVL.

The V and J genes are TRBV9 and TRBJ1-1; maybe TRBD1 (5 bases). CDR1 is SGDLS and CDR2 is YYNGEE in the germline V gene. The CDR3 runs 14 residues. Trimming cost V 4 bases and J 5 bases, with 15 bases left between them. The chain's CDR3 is CASSPSGGGTEAFF. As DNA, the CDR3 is TGTGCCAGCAGCCCCAGCGGGGGGGGGACTGAAGCTTTCTTT.

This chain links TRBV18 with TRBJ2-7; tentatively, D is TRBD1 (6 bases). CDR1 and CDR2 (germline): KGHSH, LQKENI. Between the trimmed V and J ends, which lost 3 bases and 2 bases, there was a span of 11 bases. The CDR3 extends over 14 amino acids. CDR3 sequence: CASSPNREPYEQYF. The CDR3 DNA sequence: TGTGCCAGCTCACCTAACAGGGAACCCTACGAGCAGTACTTC.

As DNA, the CDR3 is TGTGCCAGCAGCGGGACAGGGGGAAGTAACTATGGCTACACCTTC. This encodes CASSGTGGSNYGYTF. This rearrangement joins TRBV7-2 to TRBJ1-2, with 11 bases matching TRBD1. This CDR3 is 15 amino acids long. After removal of 5 bases from V and 1 base from J, the junction contained 3 bases not matched to a gene. CDR1 and CDR2 (germline): SGHTA, FQGNSA.

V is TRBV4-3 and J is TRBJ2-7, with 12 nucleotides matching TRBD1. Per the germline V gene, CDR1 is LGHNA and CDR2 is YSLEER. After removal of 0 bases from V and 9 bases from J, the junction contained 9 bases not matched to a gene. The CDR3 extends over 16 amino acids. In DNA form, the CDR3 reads TGCGCCAGCAGCCAAGATTGGGACAGGGGGCTCGGCGGGCAGTACTTC. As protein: CASSQDWDRGLGGQYF.

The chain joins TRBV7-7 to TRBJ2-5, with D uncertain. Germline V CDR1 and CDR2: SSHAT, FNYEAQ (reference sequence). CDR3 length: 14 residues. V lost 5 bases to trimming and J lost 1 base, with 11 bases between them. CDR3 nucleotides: TGTGCCAGCAGCCAAAACAAGCTCCAAGAGACCCAGTACTTC. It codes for CASSQNKLQETQYF.

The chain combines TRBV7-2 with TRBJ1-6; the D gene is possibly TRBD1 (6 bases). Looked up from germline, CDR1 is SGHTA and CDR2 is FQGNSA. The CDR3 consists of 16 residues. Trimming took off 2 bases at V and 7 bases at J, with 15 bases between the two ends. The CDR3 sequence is CASSLSYRAENSPLHF. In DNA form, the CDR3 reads TGTGCCAGCAGCTTATCGTACAGGGCAGAGAATTCACCCCTCCACTTT.